This TCR beta chain was identified during a study of Ad26.COV2.S vaccination and SARS-CoV-2 variants. This CDR3 has 18 amino acids. TCRdb's copy holds only in-frame clones and misses some; the assay was immunoSEQ multiplex PCR. The profile shows hundreds of thousands of clones, around 82% of them singletons. Treatment of the sample: about 20 received Ad26.COV2.S at low or high dose, single or two shots; 5 received placebo; per-sample allocation not given. Repertoires come from day 63 after the first vaccine or placebo injection. Cohort 1b enrolled adults aged 18-55 years in Boston. An Ad26 vector carrying the Wuhan-strain SARS-CoV-2 spike served as the vaccine. This clone has just one count.

The genes are TRBV21-1 and TRBJ2-3; the table's D gene call, TRBD1, was not cross checked with the DNA. TRBV21-1 is labeled a pseudogene. Specimen: peripheral blood, collected in a trial of Ad26.COV2.S vaccine versus placebo. The clonotype originates from a person between 18 and 65 years old who received the Ad26.COV2.S COVID-19 vaccine or a placebo. CDR3 DNA sequence: TGTGCCAGCAGCAAAGCCCCCACCCGGGACAGGGGCCCAGATACGCAGTATTTT. Translation gives CASSKAPTRDRGPDTQYF.